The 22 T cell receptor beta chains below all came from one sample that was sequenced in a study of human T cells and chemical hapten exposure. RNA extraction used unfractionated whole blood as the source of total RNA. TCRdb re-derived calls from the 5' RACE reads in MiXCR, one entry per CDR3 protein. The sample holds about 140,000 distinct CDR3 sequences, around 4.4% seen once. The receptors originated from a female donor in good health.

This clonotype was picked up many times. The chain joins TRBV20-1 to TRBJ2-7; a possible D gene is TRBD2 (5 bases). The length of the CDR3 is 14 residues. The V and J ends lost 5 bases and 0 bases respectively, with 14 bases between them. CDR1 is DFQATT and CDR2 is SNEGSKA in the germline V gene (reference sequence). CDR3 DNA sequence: TGCAGTGCTCAGGACTCGGGGTACTCCTACGAGCAGTACTTC. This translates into CSAQDSGYSYEQYF.

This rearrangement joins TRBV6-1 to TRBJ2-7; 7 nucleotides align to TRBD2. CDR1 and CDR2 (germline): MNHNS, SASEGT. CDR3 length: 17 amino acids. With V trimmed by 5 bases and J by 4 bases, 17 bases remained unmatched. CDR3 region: CASSLSPGLAAIYEQYF. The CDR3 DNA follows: TGTGCCAGCAGTCTCTCACCTGGCCTAGCGGCAATTTACGAGCAGTACTTC.

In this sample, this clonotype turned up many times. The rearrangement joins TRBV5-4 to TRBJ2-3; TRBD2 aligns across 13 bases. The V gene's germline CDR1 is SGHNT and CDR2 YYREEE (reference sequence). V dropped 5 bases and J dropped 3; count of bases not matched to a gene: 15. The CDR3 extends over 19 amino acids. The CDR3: CASRAGTSGILTKTDTQYF. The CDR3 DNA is TGTGCCAGCAGGGCCGGGACTAGCGGGATCCTGACGAAAACAGATACGCAGTATTTT.

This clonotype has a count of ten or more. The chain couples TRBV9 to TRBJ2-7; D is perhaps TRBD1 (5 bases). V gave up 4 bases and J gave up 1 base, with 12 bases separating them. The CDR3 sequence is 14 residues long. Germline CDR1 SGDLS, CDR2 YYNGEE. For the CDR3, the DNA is TGTGCCAGCAGCCTAGACAGTAGATCCTACGAGCAGTACTTC. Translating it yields CASSLDSRSYEQYF.

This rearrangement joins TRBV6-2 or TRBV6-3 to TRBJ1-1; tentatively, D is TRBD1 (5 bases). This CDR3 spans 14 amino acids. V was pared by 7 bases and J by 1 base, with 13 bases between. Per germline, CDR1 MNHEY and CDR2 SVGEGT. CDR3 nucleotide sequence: TGTGCCAGCACCCGTACGGACACGAACACTGAAGCTTTCTTT. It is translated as CASTRTDTNTEAFF.

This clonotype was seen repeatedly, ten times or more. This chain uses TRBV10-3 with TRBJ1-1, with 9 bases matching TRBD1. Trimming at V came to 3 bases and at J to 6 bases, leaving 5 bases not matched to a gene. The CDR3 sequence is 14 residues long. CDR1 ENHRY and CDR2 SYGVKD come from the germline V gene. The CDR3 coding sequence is TGTGCCATCAGTGATTTACAGGGGGCCGCTGAAGCTTTCTTT. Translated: CAISDLQGAAEAFF.

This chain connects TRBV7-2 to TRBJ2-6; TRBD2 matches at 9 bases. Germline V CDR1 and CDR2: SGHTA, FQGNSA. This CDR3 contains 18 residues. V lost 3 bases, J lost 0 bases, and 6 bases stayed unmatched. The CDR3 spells CASSFLAGAFSGANVLTF. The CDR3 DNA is TGTGCCAGCAGCTTCTTAGCGGGGGCCTTCTCTGGGGCCAACGTCCTGACTTTC. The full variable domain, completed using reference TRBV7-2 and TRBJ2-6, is GAGVSQSPSNKVTEKGKDVELRCDPISGHTALYWYRQSLGQGLEFLIYFQGNSAPDKSGLPSDRFSAERTGGSVSTLTIQRTQQEDSAVYLCASSFLAGAFSGANVLTFGAGSRLTVL.

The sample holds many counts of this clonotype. In DNA form, the CDR3 reads TGCAGTGCGGCGGGGGGGGCAGATACGCAGTATTTT. It yields the protein CSAAGGADTQYF. The chain couples TRBV20-1 to TRBJ2-3; TRBD2 aligns across 9 bases. This CDR3 is built from 12 residues. The junction had 2 bases not matched to a gene; V was cut back by 6 bases and J by 4 bases. Germline V gene sequence: CDR1 DFQATT, CDR2 SNEGSKA (reference sequence).

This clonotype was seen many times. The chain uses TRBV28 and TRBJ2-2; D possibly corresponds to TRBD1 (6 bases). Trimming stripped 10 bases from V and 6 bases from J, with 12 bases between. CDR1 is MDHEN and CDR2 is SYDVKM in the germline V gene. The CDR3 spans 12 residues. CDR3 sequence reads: CATHRAPGELFF. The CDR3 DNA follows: TGTGCCACCCACAGGGCCCCCGGGGAGCTGTTTTTT.

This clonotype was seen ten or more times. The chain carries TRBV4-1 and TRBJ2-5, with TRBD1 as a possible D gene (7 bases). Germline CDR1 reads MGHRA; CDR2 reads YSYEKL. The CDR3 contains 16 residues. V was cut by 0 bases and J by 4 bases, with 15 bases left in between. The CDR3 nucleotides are TGCGCCAGCAGCCAAGAAGGGGCAGGGGGAGGAGAGACCCAGTACTTC. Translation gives CASSQEGAGGGETQYF.

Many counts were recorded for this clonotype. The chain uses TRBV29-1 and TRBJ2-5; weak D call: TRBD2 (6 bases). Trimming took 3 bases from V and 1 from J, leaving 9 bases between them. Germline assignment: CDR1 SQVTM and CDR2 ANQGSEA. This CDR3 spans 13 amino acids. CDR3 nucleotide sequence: TGCAGCGTTGAGACTAGTCCCCAAGAGACCCAGTACTTC. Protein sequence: CSVETSPQETQYF.

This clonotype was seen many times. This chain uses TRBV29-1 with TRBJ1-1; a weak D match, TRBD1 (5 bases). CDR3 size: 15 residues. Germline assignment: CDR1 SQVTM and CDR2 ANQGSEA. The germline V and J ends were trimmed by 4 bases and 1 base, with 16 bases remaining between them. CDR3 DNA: TGCAGCGTTGGTAAAAGGGACGAATGGAACACTGAAGCTTTCTTT. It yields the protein CSVGKRDEWNTEAFF.

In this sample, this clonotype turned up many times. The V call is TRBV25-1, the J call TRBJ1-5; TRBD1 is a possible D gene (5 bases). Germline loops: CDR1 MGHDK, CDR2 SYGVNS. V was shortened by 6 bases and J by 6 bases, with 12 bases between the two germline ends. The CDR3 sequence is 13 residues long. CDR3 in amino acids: CASSDQGGQPQHF. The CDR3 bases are TGTGCCAGCAGCGACCAGGGAGGTCAGCCCCAGCATTTT.

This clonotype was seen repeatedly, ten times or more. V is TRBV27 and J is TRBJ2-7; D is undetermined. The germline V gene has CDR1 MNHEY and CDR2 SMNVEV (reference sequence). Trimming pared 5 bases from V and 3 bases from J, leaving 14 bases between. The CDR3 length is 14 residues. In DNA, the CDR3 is TGTGCCAGCAGTCCCGAAATTTGGGGCTACGAGCAGTACTTC. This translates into CASSPEIWGYEQYF.

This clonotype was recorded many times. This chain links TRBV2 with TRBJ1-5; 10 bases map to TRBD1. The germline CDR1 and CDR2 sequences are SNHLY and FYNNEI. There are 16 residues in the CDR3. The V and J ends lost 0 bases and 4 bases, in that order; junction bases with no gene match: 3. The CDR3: CASSEALDRGNQPQHF. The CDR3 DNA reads TGTGCCAGCAGTGAAGCTCTGGACAGGGGGAATCAGCCCCAGCATTTT.

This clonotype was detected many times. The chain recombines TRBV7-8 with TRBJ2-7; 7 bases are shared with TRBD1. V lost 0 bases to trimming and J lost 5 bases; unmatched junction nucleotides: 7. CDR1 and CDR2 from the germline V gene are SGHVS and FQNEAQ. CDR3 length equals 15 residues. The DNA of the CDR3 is TGTGCCAGCAGCTTAGCCGCAGGGGGTCAGAACGAGCAGTACTTC. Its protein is CASSLAAGGQNEQYF.

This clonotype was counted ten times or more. The CDR3 here is CSAGTGNQPQHF. In DNA, the CDR3 is TGCAGTGCGGGGACAGGTAATCAGCCCCAGCATTTT. This chain joins TRBV20-1 and TRBJ1-5; TRBD1 agrees at 8 bases. The CDR3 is 12 residues long. From germline, CDR1 is DFQATT and CDR2 SNEGSKA (reference sequence). V shed 6 bases and J 4 bases; nucleotides not matched to a gene: 2.

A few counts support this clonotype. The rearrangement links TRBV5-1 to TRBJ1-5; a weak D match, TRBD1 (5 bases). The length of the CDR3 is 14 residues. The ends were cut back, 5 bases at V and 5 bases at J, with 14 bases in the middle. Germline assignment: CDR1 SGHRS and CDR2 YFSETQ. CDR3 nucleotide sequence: TGCGCCAGCAGGGGCAAGGGGTTCGATCAGCCCCAGCATTTT. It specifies CASRGKGFDQPQHF.

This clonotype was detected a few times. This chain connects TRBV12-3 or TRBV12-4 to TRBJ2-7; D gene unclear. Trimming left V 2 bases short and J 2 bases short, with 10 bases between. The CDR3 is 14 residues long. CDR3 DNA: TGTGCCAGCAGTTTATATAGGAGCCCCTACGAGCAGTACTTC. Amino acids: CASSLYRSPYEQYF.

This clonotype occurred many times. The CDR3 coding sequence is TGTGCCATCAAATCTTCCGGGGAGCTGTTTTTT. This gives the protein CAIKSSGELFF. The V gene is TRBV10-3, the J gene TRBJ2-2; D call uncertain. Germline lookup yields CDR1 ENHRY and CDR2 SYGVKD. V was clipped by 7 bases and J by 6 bases, with 6 bases between them. CDR3 size: 11 residues.

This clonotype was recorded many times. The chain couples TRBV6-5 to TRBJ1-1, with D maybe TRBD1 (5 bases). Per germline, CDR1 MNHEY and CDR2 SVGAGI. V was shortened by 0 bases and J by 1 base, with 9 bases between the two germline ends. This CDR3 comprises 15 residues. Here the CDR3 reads CASSYSPGRNTEAFF. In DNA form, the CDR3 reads TGTGCCAGCAGTTACTCTCCAGGGAGGAACACTGAAGCTTTCTTT.

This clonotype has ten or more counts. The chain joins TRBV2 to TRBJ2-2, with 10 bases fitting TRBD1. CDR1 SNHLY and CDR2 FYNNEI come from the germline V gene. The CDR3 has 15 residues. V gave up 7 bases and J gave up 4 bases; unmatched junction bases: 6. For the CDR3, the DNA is TGTGCCAGCATGAGACAGGGGGCTGGCACCGGGGAGCTGTTTTTT. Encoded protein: CASMRQGAGTGELFF. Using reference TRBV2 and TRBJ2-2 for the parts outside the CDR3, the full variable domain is EPEVTQTPSHQVTQMGQEVILRCVPISNHLYFYWYRQILGQKVEFLVSFYNNEISEKSEIFDDQFSVERPDGSNFTLKIRSTKLEDSAMYFCASMRQGAGTGELFFGEGSRLTVL.